Listed here are 5 T cell receptor beta chains from one sample, sequenced in a study of identical twins. TCRdb redid the calling of the 5' RACE reads with MiXCR, one entry per CDR3 protein. The sample records about 690,000 distinct CDR3 sequences, around 6% being singletons. Sequencing used naive T cells sorted from blood. The receptors were sampled from a man younger than 35 in good health.

This clonotype came up a few times. The rearrangement joins TRBV5-1 to TRBJ2-3; D call uncertain. Germline CDR1 SGHRS, CDR2 YFSETQ. The CDR3 loop spans 11 amino acids. Trimming took 6 bases from V and 6 from J, leaving 8 bases between them. The CDR3 region is CASTEKDTQYF. CDR3 nucleotide sequence: TGCGCCAGCACGGAGAAGGATACGCAGTATTTT.

This clonotype appeared many times. The rearrangement uses TRBV10-3 and TRBJ2-5; D possibly corresponds to TRBD2 (5 bases). Germline V CDR1 and CDR2: ENHRY, SYGVKD. The CDR3 has 14 residues. Between the trimmed V and J ends, which lost 6 bases and 0 bases, there was a span of 11 bases. The CDR3 sequence is CAISDTGNQETQYF. The CDR3 DNA is TGTGCCATCAGCGACACGGGGAACCAAGAGACCCAGTACTTC.

The table lists this clonotype with a few counts. This chain uses TRBV7-8 with TRBJ1-5; D is uncertain. Per germline, CDR1 SGHVS and CDR2 FQNEAQ. V lost 5 bases to trimming and J lost 6 bases, with 8 bases between them. The CDR3 is made up of 12 amino acids. Here the CDR3 reads CASSRSSQPQHF. The CDR3 DNA is TGTGCCAGCAGCCGATCCTCTCAGCCCCAGCATTTT.

This clonotype was seen repeatedly, ten times or more. CDR3 sequence: CASKLAGGDNEQFF. In DNA, the CDR3 is TGTGCCAGTAAACTAGCGGGAGGAGATAATGAGCAGTTCTTC. The chain recombines TRBV12-3 or TRBV12-4 with TRBJ2-1, with 12 positions matching TRBD2. Losses at the gene ends were 9 bases for V and 7 bases for J; bases not matched to a gene: 7. The CDR3 consists of 14 residues.

This chain uses TRBV21-1 with TRBJ2-7; the table gives TRBD1 as D, unverified against the DNA. TRBV21-1 is a known pseudogene. The CDR3 loop spans 15 amino acids. CDR3 DNA sequence: TGTGCCAGCAGCAAAGCGCTTCGACAGAGTAACGAGCAGTACGTC. As protein: CASSKALRQSNEQYV.